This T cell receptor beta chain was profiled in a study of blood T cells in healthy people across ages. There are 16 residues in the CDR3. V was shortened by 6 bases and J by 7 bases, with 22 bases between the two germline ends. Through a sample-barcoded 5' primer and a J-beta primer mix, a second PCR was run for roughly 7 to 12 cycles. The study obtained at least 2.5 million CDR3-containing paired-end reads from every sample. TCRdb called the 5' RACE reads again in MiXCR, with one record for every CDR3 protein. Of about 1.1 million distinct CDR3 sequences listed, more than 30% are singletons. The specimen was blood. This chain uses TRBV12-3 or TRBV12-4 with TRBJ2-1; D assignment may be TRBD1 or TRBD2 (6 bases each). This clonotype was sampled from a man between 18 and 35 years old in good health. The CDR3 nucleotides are TGTGCCAGCAGACCTAGCGTGGGGGCTAGATTAAATGAGCAGTTCTTC. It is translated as CASRPSVGARLNEQFF.